Presented here are 5 T cell receptor beta chains from one specimen sequenced in a study of T cell clonotyping in hematopoietic cell transplantation. Generated by immunoSEQ multiplex PCR, the TCRdb table keeps only in-frame clones and is missing some. Here the sample spans about 11,000 clones, under 90% being singletons. The input for sequencing was PBMCs, taken 180 days after allogeneic stem cell transplant. The receptors here all came from a male patient aged 55 to 69 who had an allogeneic stem cell transplant from an unrelated donor, so the T cells may come from the graft donor. Some clones in this sample may be carry-over from other donors' samples.

This chain connects TRBV7-2 to TRBJ1-6; maybe TRBD1 (5 bases). CDR3 length equals 17 residues. Germline V gene sequence: CDR1 SGHTA, CDR2 FQGNSA. V lost 1 base and J lost 9, with 19 bases in between. Written as DNA, the CDR3 is TGTGCCAGCAGCTTAGAGGCAGGGAGTTTCTATGGTTCACCCCTCCACTTT. It codes for CASSLEAGSFYGSPLHF. The whole variable domain, remainder taken from reference TRBV7-2 and TRBJ1-6, is GAGVSQSPSNKVTEKGKDVELRCDPISGHTALYWYRQSLGQGLEFLIYFQGNSAPDKSGLPSDRFSAERTGGSVSTLTIQRTQQEDSAVYLCASSLEAGSFYGSPLHFGNGTRLTVT.

This clone was counted once. This chain uses TRBV5-1 with TRBJ1-3; TRBD1 agrees at 7 bases. Germline V gives CDR1 SGHRS, CDR2 YFSETQ. The CDR3 contains 14 residues. V gave up 5 bases and J gave up 4 bases; unmatched junction bases: 6. CDR3: CASSSGTEGNTIYF. CDR3 nucleotide sequence: TGCGCCAGCAGTTCCGGGACAGAGGGAAACACCATATATTTT.

This chain links TRBV7-2 with TRBJ2-3; TRBD2 aligns across 9 bases. The CDR3 is made up of 16 amino acids. V was pared by 2 bases and J by 4 bases, with 7 bases of the junction left unmatched. CDR1 is SGHTA, CDR2 FQGNSA, per germline. In DNA form, the CDR3 reads TGTGCCAGCAGCTTAAGTGGGCGGGGGGGCGCAGATACGCAGTATTTT. This codes for CASSLSGRGGADTQYF. Based on the CDR3 plus reference TRBV7-2 and TRBJ2-3, the full variable domain is GAGVSQSPSNKVTEKGKDVELRCDPISGHTALYWYRQSLGQGLEFLIYFQGNSAPDKSGLPSDRFSAERTGGSVSTLTIQRTQQEDSAVYLCASSLSGRGGADTQYFGPGTRLTVL.

The chain links TRBV5-1 to TRBJ2-3; possible D gene TRBD1, 6 bases. This CDR3 contains 13 residues. With 0 bases removed from V and 6 bases from J, the gap between germline ends came to 8 bases. Germline V CDR1 and CDR2: SGHRS, YFSETQ. CDR3 residues: CASSLDRADTQYF. The CDR3 DNA sequence: TGCGCCAGCAGCTTGGACAGGGCTGATACGCAGTATTTT.

This sequence joins TRBV7-2 and TRBJ2-2; D not certain. The CDR3 totals 15 residues. Germline V CDR1 and CDR2: SGHTA, FQGNSA. Trimming shortened V by 2 bases and J by 3 bases, and 10 bases separated the two germline ends. The CDR3 sequence is CASSLNPADTGELFF. CDR3 nucleotide sequence: TGTGCCAGCAGCTTAAACCCCGCGGACACCGGGGAGCTGTTTTTT. The full variable domain, in which reference TRBV7-2 and TRBJ2-2 provide the parts outside the CDR3, is GAGVSQSPSNKVTEKGKDVELRCDPISGHTALYWYRQSLGQGLEFLIYFQGNSAPDKSGLPSDRFSAERTGGSVSTLTIQRTQQEDSAVYLCASSLNPADTGELFFGEGSRLTVL.